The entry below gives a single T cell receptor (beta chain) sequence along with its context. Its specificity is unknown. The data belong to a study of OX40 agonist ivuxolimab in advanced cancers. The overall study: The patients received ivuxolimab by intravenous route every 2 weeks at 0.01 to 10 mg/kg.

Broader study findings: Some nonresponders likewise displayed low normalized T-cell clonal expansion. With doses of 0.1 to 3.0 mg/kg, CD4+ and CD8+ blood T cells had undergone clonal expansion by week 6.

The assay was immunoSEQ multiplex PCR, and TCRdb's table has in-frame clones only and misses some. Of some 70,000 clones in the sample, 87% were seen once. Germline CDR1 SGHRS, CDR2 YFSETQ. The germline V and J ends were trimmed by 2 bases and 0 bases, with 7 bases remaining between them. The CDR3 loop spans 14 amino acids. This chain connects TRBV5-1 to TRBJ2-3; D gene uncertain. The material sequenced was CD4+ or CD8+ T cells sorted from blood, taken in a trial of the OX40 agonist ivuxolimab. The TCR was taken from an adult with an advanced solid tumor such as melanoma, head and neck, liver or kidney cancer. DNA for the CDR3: TGCGCCAGCAGCTTCACAGAAAGCACAGATACGCAGTATTTT. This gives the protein CASSFTESTDTQYF.